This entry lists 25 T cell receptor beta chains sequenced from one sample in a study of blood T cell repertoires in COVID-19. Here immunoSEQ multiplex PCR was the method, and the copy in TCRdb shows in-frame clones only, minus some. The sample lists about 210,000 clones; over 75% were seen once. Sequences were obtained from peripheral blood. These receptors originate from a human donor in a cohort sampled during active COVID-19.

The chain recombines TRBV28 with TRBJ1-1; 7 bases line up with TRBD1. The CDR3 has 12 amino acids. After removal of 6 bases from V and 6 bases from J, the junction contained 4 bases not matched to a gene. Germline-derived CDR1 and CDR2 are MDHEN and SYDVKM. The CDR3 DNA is TGTGCCAGCAGGGGGCAGGGGGCTGAAGCTTTCTTT. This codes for CASRGQGAEAFF.

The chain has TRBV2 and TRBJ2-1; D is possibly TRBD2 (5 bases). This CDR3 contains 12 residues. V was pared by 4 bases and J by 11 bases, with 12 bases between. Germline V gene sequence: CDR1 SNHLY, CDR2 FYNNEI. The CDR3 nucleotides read TGTGCCAGCAGTGCACTAGGAACTAAGCAGTTCTTC. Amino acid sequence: CASSALGTKQFF.

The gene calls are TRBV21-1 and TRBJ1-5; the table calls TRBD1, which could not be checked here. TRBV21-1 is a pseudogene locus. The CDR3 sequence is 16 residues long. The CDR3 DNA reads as TGTGCCAGCAGCAAAGTACGGACACCCGTCGATGGGCCCCAGCATTTT. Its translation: CASSKVRTPVDGPQHF.

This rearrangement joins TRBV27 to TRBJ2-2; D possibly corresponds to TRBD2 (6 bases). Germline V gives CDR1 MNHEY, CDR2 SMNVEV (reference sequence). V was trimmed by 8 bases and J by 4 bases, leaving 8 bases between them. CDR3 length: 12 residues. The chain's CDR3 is CASGGFTGELFF. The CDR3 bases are TGTGCCAGCGGGGGGTTCACCGGGGAGCTGTTTTTT.

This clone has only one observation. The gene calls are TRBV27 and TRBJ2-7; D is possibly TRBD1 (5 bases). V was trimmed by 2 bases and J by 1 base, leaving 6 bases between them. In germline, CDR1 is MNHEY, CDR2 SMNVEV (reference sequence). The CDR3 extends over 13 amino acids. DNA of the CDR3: TGTGCCAGCAGTTTAGGACAATCCTACGAGCAGTACTTC. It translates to CASSLGQSYEQYF.

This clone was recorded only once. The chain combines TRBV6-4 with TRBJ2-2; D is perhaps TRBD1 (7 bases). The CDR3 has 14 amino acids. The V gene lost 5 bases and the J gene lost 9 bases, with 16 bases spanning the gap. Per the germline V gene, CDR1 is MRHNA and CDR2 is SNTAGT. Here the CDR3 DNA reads TGTGCCAGCAGTCACAGGGGAGGTGAGAGGGAGCTGTTTTTT. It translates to CASSHRGGERELFF.

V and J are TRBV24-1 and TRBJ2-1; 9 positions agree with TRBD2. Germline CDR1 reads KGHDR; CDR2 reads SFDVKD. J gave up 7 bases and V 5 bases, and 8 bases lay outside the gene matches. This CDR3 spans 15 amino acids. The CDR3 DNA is TGTGCCACCAGTGGGACTAGCGCCGGGGGGAATGAGCAGTTCTTC. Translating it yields CATSGTSAGGNEQFF.

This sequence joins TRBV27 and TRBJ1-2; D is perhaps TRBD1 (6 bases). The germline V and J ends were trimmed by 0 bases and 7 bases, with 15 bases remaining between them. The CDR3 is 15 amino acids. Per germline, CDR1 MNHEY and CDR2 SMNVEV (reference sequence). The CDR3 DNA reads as TGTGCCAGCAGTTTATCCCCCGGGGGGCTGGGTGGCTACACCTTC. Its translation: CASSLSPGGLGGYTF.

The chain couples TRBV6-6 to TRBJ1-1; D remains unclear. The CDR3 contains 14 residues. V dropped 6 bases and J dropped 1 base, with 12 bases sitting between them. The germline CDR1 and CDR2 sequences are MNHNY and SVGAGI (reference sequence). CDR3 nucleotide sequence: TGTGCCAGCAGCTCCGGACGGGGGAACACTGAAGCTTTCTTT. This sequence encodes CASSSGRGNTEAFF.

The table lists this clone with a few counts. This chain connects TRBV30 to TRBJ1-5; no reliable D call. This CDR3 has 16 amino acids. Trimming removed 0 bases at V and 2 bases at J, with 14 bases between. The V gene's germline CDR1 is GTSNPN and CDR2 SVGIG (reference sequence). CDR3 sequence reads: CAWSVGVGLGNQPQHF. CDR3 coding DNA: TGTGCCTGGAGTGTGGGAGTAGGGTTAGGCAATCAGCCCCAGCATTTT.

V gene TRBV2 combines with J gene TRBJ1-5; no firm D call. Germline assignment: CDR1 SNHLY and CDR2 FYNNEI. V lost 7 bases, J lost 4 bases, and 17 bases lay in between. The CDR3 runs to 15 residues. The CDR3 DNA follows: TGTGCCAGCAAATTGGACCTCACGGGAAATCAGCCCCAGCATTTT. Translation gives CASKLDLTGNQPQHF.

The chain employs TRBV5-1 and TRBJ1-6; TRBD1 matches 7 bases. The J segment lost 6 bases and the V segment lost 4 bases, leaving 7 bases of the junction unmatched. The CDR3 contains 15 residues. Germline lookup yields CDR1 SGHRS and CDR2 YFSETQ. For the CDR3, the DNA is TGCGCCAGCAGCCCTGGGGCAGGGGGTAATTCACCCCTCCACTTT. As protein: CASSPGAGGNSPLHF.

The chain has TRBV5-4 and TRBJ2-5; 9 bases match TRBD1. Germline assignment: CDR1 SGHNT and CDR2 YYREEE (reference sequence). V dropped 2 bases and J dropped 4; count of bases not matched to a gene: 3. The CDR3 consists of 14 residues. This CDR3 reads CASSLKQGAETQYF. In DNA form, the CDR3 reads TGTGCCAGCAGCTTAAAACAGGGGGCAGAGACCCAGTACTTC.

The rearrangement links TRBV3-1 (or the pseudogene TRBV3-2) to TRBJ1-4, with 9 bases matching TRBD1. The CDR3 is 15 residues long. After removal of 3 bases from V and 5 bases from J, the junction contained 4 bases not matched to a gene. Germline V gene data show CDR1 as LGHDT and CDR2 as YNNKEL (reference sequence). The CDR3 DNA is TGTGCCAGCAGCCACGTGGACAGGGGAAATGAAAAACTGTTTTTT. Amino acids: CASSHVDRGNEKLFF.

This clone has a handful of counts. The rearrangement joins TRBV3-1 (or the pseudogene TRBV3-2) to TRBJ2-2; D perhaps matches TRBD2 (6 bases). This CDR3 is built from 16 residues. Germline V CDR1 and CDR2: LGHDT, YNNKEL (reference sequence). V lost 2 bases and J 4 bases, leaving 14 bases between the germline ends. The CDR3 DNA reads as TGTGCCAGCAGCCAAAGGAAACTAGCCACCACCGGGGAGCTGTTTTTT. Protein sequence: CASSQRKLATTGELFF.

DNA of the CDR3: TGTGCCATCAGTGAGGCCTTGCGGGAAGGCCAAGAGACCCAGTACTTC. It translates to CAISEALREGQETQYF. The V gene is TRBV10-3, the J gene TRBJ2-5; possibly TRBD2 for D (6 bases). V lost 2 bases, J lost 1 base, and 14 bases lay in between. Per the germline V gene, CDR1 is ENHRY and CDR2 is SYGVKD. The CDR3 runs to 16 residues.

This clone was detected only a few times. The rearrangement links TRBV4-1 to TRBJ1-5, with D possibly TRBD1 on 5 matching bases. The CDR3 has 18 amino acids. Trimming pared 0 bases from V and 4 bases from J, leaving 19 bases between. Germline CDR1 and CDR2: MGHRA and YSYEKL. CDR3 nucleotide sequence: TGCGCCAGCAGCCAAGATCTTCAACTTCGGGGGGGTAATCAGCCCCAGCATTTT. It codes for CASSQDLQLRGGNQPQHF.

CDR3 protein: CASSYTLAGGPNTDTQYF. The CDR3 DNA sequence: TGTGCCAGCAGTTATACACTAGCGGGGGGCCCTAACACAGATACGCAGTATTTT. V and J are TRBV6-2 or TRBV6-3 and TRBJ2-3; 12 bases are a match to TRBD2. Germline CDR1 MNHEY, CDR2 SVGEGT. J gave up 2 bases and V 3 bases, and 9 bases lay outside the gene matches. The CDR3 loop spans 18 amino acids.

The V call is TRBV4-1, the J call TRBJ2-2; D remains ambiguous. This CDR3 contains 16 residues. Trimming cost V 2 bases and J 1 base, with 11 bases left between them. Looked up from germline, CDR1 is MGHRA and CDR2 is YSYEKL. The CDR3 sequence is CASSQSETVNTGELFF. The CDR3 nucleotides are TGCGCCAGCAGCCAATCGGAAACAGTGAACACCGGGGAGCTGTTTTTT.

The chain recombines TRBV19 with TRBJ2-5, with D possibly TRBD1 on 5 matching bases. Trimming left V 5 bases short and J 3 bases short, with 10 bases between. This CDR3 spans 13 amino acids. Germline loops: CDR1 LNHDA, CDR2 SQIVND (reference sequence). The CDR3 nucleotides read TGTGCCAGTAGTGCCGACAGAAAAGAGACCCAGTACTTC. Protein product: CASSADRKETQYF.

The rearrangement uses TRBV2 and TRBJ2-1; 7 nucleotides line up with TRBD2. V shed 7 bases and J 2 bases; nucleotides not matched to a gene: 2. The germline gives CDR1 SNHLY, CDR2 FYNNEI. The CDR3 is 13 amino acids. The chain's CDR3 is CASTSGTYNEQFF. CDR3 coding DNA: TGTGCCAGCACAAGCGGGACCTACAATGAGCAGTTCTTC.

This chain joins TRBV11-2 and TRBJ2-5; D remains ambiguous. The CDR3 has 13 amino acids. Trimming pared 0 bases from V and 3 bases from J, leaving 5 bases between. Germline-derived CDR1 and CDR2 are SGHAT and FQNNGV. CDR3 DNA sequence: TGTGCCAGCAGCTTAGAGCAGGAAGAGACCCAGTACTTC. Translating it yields CASSLEQEETQYF.

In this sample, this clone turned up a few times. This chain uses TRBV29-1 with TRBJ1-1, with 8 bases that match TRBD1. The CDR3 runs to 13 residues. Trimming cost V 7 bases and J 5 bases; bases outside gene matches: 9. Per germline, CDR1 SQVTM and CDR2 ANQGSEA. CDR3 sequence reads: CSARQGRETEAFF. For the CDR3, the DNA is TGCAGCGCAAGACAGGGGAGGGAAACTGAAGCTTTCTTT.

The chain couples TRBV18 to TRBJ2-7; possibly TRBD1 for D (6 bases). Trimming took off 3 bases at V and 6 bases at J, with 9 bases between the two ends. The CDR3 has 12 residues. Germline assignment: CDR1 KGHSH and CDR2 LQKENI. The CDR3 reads CASSPTGIEQYF. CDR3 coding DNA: TGTGCCAGCTCACCCACAGGGATCGAGCAGTACTTC.

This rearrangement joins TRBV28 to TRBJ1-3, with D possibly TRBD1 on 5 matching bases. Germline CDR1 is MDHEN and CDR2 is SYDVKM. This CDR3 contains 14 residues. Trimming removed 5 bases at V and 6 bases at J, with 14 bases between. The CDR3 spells CASSIGGSPNTIYF. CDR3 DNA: TGTGCCAGCAGTATCGGGGGGAGCCCAAACACCATATATTTT.